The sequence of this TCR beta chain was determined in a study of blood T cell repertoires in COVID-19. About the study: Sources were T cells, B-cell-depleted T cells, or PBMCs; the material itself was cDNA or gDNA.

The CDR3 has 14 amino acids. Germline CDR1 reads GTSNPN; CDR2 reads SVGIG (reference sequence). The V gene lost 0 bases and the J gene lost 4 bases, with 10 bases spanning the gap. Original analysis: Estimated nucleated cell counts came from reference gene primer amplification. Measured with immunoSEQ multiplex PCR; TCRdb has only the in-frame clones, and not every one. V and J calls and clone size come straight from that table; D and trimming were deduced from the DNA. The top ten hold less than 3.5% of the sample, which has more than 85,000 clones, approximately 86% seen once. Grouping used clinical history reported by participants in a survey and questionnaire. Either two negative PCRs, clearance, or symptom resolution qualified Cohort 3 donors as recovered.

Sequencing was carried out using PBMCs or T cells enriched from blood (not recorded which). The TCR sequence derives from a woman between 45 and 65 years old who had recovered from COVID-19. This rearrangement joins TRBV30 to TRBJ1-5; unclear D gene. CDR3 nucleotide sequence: TGTGCCTGGAGTGTAGGCCAGACAAATCAGCCCCAGCATTTT. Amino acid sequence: CAWSVGQTNQPQHF.